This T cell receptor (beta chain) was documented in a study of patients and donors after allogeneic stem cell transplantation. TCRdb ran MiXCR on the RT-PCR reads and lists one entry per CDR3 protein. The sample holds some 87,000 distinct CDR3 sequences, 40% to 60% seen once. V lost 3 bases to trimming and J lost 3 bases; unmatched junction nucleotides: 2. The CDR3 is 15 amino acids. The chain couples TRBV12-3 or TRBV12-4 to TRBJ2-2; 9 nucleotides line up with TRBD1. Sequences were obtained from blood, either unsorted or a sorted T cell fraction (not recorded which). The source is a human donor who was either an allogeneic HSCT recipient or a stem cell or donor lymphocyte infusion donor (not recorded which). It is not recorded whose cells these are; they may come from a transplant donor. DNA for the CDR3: TGTGCCAGCAGTTTGGGACAGGGCTACACCGGGGAGCTGTTTTTT. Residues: CASSLGQGYTGELFF.